The 5 T cell receptor beta chains in this list originate from one sample, sequenced in a study of blood T cells in healthy people across ages. Sample-barcoded 5' priming and a J-beta primer mix drove a second PCR of roughly 6 to 12 cycles. TCRdb redid the calling of the 5' RACE reads with MiXCR, one entry per CDR3 protein. The table has 700,000 to 850,000 distinct CDR3 sequences, 30% to 45% seen once; the top ten hold roughly 13%. The sequencing input was blood. Receptors originate from a man younger than 30 in good health.

The V and J genes are TRBV2 and TRBJ2-1; D possibly corresponds to TRBD1 (6 bases). The CDR3 has 17 residues. Trimming took 2 bases from V and 5 from J, leaving 19 bases between them. CDR1 and CDR2 from the germline V gene are SNHLY and FYNNEI. The CDR3 region is CASSEKGGQGQHNEQFF. CDR3 nucleotide sequence: TGTGCCAGCAGTGAAAAGGGTGGGCAGGGGCAGCACAATGAGCAGTTCTTC.

This rearrangement joins TRBV2 to TRBJ1-5; D perhaps matches TRBD1 (5 bases). The CDR3 spans 12 residues. CDR1 is SNHLY and CDR2 is FYNNEI in the germline V gene. V was cut by 6 bases and J by 7 bases, with 10 bases left in between. The CDR3 DNA is TGTGCCAGCAGCGACAGTTCACAGCCCCAGCATTTT. Amino acids: CASSDSSQPQHF.

This clonotype was found a few times. Here the CDR3 DNA reads TGCAGTGCCGGCCCCGGCGGGACAGGGGTCCAAGAGACCCAGTACTTC. It encodes CSAGPGGTGVQETQYF. V gene TRBV20-1 combines with J gene TRBJ2-5; 10 nucleotides line up with TRBD1. The CDR3 length is 16 residues. Unmatched junction bases numbered 11, after V lost 6 bases and J lost 1 base. Germline V gene lookup returns CDR1 DFQATT and CDR2 SNEGSKA (reference sequence).

This sequence joins TRBV6-1 and TRBJ2-7; 10 nucleotides agree with TRBD1. The CDR3 runs to 15 residues. Germline V CDR1 and CDR2: MNHNS, SASEGT. The V segment lost 5 bases and the J segment 3 bases; nucleotides outside the gene matches: 7. The CDR3 loop is CASSLRTGGIYEQYF. For the CDR3, the DNA is TGTGCCAGCAGTCTTCGGACAGGGGGTATCTACGAGCAGTACTTC.

This sequence joins TRBV20-1 and TRBJ2-1; TRBD2 matches 9 bases. Germline V gives CDR1 DFQATT, CDR2 SNEGSKA (reference sequence). V was pared by 6 bases and J by 9 bases, with 18 bases of the junction left unmatched. CDR3 length equals 16 residues. The CDR3: CSAPDRTAGGQSEQFF. The CDR3 DNA follows: TGCAGTGCCCCCGATCGAACGGCGGGGGGGCAGAGTGAGCAGTTCTTC.